This is a list of T cell receptor beta chains from one sample in a study of T cells in Graves' hyperthyroidism and ophthalmopathy. In TCRdb, the multiplex PCR reads were re-called with MiXCR into one record per CDR3 protein. The sample includes about 340,000 distinct CDR3 sequences, 15% to 20% of them seen just once. Sequencing was done on a sample of blood. These receptors originate from a woman between 45 and 60 years old with Graves' hyperthyroidism. Both conserved end residues are part of each CDR3. D genes are given only for firm matches. The size field is filled for only some rows; it gives once, few, many or a size class.

V gene: TRBV7-3
J gene: TRBJ1-1
clone size: many
D gene: .
CDR3 protein: CASSPNTPREDTEAFF
CDR3 DNA: TGTGCCAGCAGCCCCAACACCCCCAGGGAGGACACTGAAGCTTTCTTT

V gene: TRBV6-2/TRBV6-3
J gene: TRBJ2-7
clone size: few
D gene: .
CDR3 protein: CASSYRGESYEQYF
CDR3 DNA: TGTGCCAGCAGTTACCGAGGAGAATCCTACGAGCAGTACTTC

V gene: TRBV6-1
J gene: TRBJ2-3
clone size: many
D gene: .
CDR3 protein: CASSLERPGADTQYF
CDR3 DNA: TGTGCCAGCAGTCTCGAGAGGCCAGGGGCAGATACGCAGTATTTT

V gene: TRBV15
J gene: TRBJ1-5
clone size: few
D gene: .
CDR3 protein: CATGDGRSNQPQHF
CDR3 DNA: TGTGCCACCGGGGATGGTCGGAGCAATCAGCCCCAGCATTTT

V gene: TRBV7-7
J gene: TRBJ2-2
clone size: many
D gene: .
CDR3 protein: CASSRIPHGELFF
CDR3 DNA: TGTGCTAGCAGCCGCATACCACACGGGGAGCTGTTTTTT

V gene: TRBV7-9
J gene: TRBJ2-5
clone size: few
D gene: .
CDR3 protein: CASSRGFFEGETQYF
CDR3 DNA: TGTGCCAGCAGCCGGGGGTTTTTCGAGGGGGAGACCCAGTACTTC

V gene: TRBV5-1
J gene: TRBJ2-1
clone size: many
D gene: .
CDR3 protein: CASFDAGAEQFF
CDR3 DNA: TGCGCCAGCTTCGATGCCGGGGCTGAGCAGTTCTTC

V gene: TRBV19
J gene: TRBJ1-5
clone size: .
D gene: .
CDR3 protein: CASNSRSVQPQHF
CDR3 DNA: TGTGCCAGTAATAGCAGGTCCGTTCAGCCCCAGCATTTT

V gene: TRBV28
J gene: TRBJ1-1
clone size: few
D gene: .
CDR3 protein: CASSPGGGDTEAFF
CDR3 DNA: TGTGCCAGCAGCCCGGGGGGGGGGGACACTGAAGCTTTCTTT

V gene: TRBV3-1
J gene: TRBJ1-5
clone size: many
D gene: .
CDR3 protein: CASSPSGGEQPQHF
CDR3 DNA: TGTGCCAGCAGCCCCTCGGGCGGGGAGCAGCCCCAGCATTTT

V gene: TRBV29-1
J gene: TRBJ2-3
clone size: .
D gene: .
CDR3 protein: CSDDRSDTDTQYF
CDR3 DNA: TGCAGCGACGACAGGTCGGACACAGATACGCAGTATTTT

V gene: TRBV5-1
J gene: TRBJ1-2
clone size: many
D gene: TRBD1
CDR3 protein: CASRLGQGEYDGYGYTF
CDR3 DNA: TGCGCCAGCAGATTGGGACAGGGCGAATACGATGGCTATGGCTACACCTTC

V gene: TRBV20-1
J gene: TRBJ2-2
clone size: .
D gene: TRBD2
CDR3 protein: CSARDRAGGSPGELFF
CDR3 DNA: TGCAGTGCTAGAGACCGCGCGGGAGGATCCCCCGGGGAGCTGTTTTTT

V gene: TRBV2
J gene: TRBJ2-1
clone size: few
D gene: .
CDR3 protein: CASSLGFSNEQFF
CDR3 DNA: TGTGCCAGCAGTTTGGGATTCTCCAATGAGCAGTTCTTC

V gene: TRBV13
J gene: TRBJ1-2
clone size: few
D gene: .
CDR3 protein: CASSSGGTYYGYTF
CDR3 DNA: TGTGCCAGCAGCTCCGGGGGGACCTACTATGGCTACACCTTC

V gene: TRBV12-3/TRBV12-4
J gene: TRBJ1-4
clone size: many
D gene: .
CDR3 protein: CASSTTDRRDEKLFF
CDR3 DNA: TGTGCCAGCAGCACCACCGACAGGCGGGATGAAAAACTGTTTTTT

V gene: TRBV7-9
J gene: TRBJ1-3
clone size: .
D gene: TRBD1
CDR3 protein: CASSSGGGTAEAGNTIYF
CDR3 DNA: TGTGCCAGCAGCTCGGGAGGAGGGACAGCAGAAGCTGGAAACACCATATATTTT

V gene: TRBV9
J gene: TRBJ1-2
clone size: few
D gene: .
CDR3 protein: CASSGKLYRTAHVDYGYTF
CDR3 DNA: TGTGCCAGCAGCGGAAAATTATACCGGACGGCTCACGTGGACTATGGCTACACCTTC

V gene: TRBV13
J gene: TRBJ1-1
clone size: .
D gene: .
CDR3 protein: CASSLRLGYTEAFF
CDR3 DNA: TGTGCCAGCAGCTTACGCCTGGGATACACTGAAGCTTTCTTT

V gene: TRBV12-5
J gene: TRBJ2-2
clone size: .
D gene: .
CDR3 protein: CASGSGSRIGELFF
CDR3 DNA: TGTGCTAGTGGCTCCGGGTCCAGGATCGGGGAGCTGTTTTTT

V gene: TRBV6-1
J gene: TRBJ1-4
clone size: .
D gene: TRBD1
CDR3 protein: CASSPTGTGSNEKLFF
CDR3 DNA: TGTGCCAGCAGCCCTACCGGGACAGGATCTAATGAAAAACTGTTTTTT

V gene: TRBV2
J gene: TRBJ1-5
clone size: few
D gene: .
CDR3 protein: CASSGIVRYGYQPQHF
CDR3 DNA: TGTGCCAGCAGTGGAATAGTTAGGTACGGTTATCAGCCCCAGCATTTT

V gene: TRBV6-1
J gene: TRBJ2-7
clone size: once
D gene: TRBD2
CDR3 protein: CASSLKREVTDYEQYF
CDR3 DNA: TGTGCCAGCAGCTTGAAGCGGGAGGTTACGGACTACGAGCAGTACTTC

V gene: TRBV7-3
J gene: TRBJ2-1
clone size: many
D gene: .
CDR3 protein: CASSFASHNEQFF
CDR3 DNA: TGTGCCAGCAGCTTTGCCTCCCACAATGAGCAGTTCTTC

V gene: TRBV15
J gene: TRBJ1-3
clone size: .
D gene: .
CDR3 protein: CATNSFSGNTIYF
CDR3 DNA: TGTGCCACCAATTCATTCTCTGGAAACACCATATATTTT

V gene: TRBV29-1
J gene: TRBJ1-1
clone size: .
D gene: .
CDR3 protein: CSGSPGSYAEAFF
CDR3 DNA: TGCAGCGGTTCGCCAGGGTCTTACGCTGAAGCTTTCTTT

V gene: TRBV11-2
J gene: TRBJ2-2
clone size: many
D gene: TRBD2
CDR3 protein: CASSLAGGELFF
CDR3 DNA: TGTGCCAGCAGCTTAGCGGGGGGTGAGCTGTTTTTT

V gene: TRBV20-1
J gene: TRBJ2-3
clone size: .
D gene: TRBD2
CDR3 protein: CSETGGSTDTQYF
CDR3 DNA: TGCAGTGAAACGGGAGGTAGCACAGATACGCAGTATTTT

V gene: TRBV6-1
J gene: TRBJ1-5
clone size: many
D gene: .
CDR3 protein: CASSDRGNQPQHF
CDR3 DNA: TGTGCCAGCAGTGACAGGGGCAATCAGCCCCAGCATTTT

V gene: TRBV7-2
J gene: TRBJ1-2
clone size: few
D gene: .
CDR3 protein: CASSLSTDRAYGYTF
CDR3 DNA: TGTGCCAGCAGCTTATCCACAGACAGAGCCTATGGCTACACCTTC

V gene: TRBV11-2
J gene: TRBJ2-3
clone size: many
D gene: TRBD2
CDR3 protein: CASSLEAGGPADTQYF
CDR3 DNA: TGTGCCAGCAGCCTCGAAGCGGGAGGGCCTGCAGATACGCAGTATTTT

V gene: TRBV6-2/TRBV6-3
J gene: TRBJ2-1
clone size: many
D gene: TRBD2
CDR3 protein: CASSKPRGGYNEQFF
CDR3 DNA: TGTGCCAGCAGTAAACCCCGGGGGGGATACAATGAGCAGTTCTTC

V gene: TRBV7-9
J gene: TRBJ2-7
clone size: .
D gene: .
CDR3 protein: CASSQNMVERYEQYF
CDR3 DNA: TGTGCCAGCAGCCAAAACATGGTTGAAAGGTACGAGCAGTACTTC

V gene: TRBV20-1
J gene: TRBJ2-1
clone size: many
D gene: .
CDR3 protein: CSARVPGLVNEQFF
CDR3 DNA: TGCAGTGCTAGGGTCCCAGGGTTGGTCAATGAGCAGTTCTTC

V gene: TRBV29-1
J gene: TRBJ1-1
clone size: .
D gene: TRBD1
CDR3 protein: CSVGDSQGAFF
CDR3 DNA: TGCAGCGTGGGGGACAGCCAAGGAGCTTTCTTT

V gene: TRBV6-2/TRBV6-3
J gene: TRBJ2-3
clone size: many
D gene: .
CDR3 protein: CASMNPTTSVGADTQYF
CDR3 DNA: TGTGCCAGCATGAATCCAACCACCTCGGTGGGGGCAGATACGCAGTATTTT

V gene: TRBV12-3/TRBV12-4
J gene: TRBJ2-7
clone size: many
D gene: .
CDR3 protein: CASSPPVTPYEQYF
CDR3 DNA: TGTGCCAGCAGTCCCCCCGTCACACCCTACGAGCAGTACTTC

V gene: TRBV12-3/TRBV12-4
J gene: TRBJ2-5
clone size: many
D gene: .
CDR3 protein: CASSFGGLLGETQYF
CDR3 DNA: TGTGCCAGCAGTTTTGGGGGACTGTTGGGGGAGACCCAGTACTTC

V gene: TRBV7-9
J gene: TRBJ2-3
clone size: many
D gene: .
CDR3 protein: CASSSPTADTQYF
CDR3 DNA: TGTGCCAGCAGCTCCCCGACAGCAGATACGCAGTATTTT

V gene: TRBV20-1
J gene: TRBJ2-7
clone size: medium-sized
D gene: .
CDR3 protein: CSASTGEPYEQYF
CDR3 DNA: TGCAGTGCTAGTACGGGGGAGCCCTACGAGCAGTACTTC

V gene: TRBV7-9
J gene: TRBJ2-7
clone size: many
D gene: TRBD2
CDR3 protein: CASSEAGGFYEQYF
CDR3 DNA: TGTGCCAGCAGTGAAGCGGGAGGGTTCTACGAGCAGTACTTC

V gene: TRBV20-1
J gene: TRBJ1-2
clone size: .
D gene: .
CDR3 protein: CSARGPPGSRPNYGYTF
CDR3 DNA: TGCAGTGCTAGAGGACCCCCGGGCAGTCGTCCTAACTATGGCTACACCTTC

V gene: TRBV13
J gene: TRBJ2-1
clone size: .
D gene: TRBD1
CDR3 protein: CASSMGQGVYNEQFF
CDR3 DNA: TGTGCCAGCAGCATGGGACAGGGGGTTTACAATGAGCAGTTCTTC

V gene: TRBV28
J gene: TRBJ2-7
clone size: many
D gene: TRBD2
CDR3 protein: CASRTSGYEQYF
CDR3 DNA: TGTGCCAGCCGGACTAGCGGATACGAGCAGTACTTC

V gene: TRBV7-8
J gene: TRBJ2-7
clone size: many
D gene: .
CDR3 protein: CASSLLFSEQYF
CDR3 DNA: TGTGCCAGCAGCCTACTCTTCTCCGAGCAGTACTTC

V gene: TRBV20-1
J gene: TRBJ2-5
clone size: .
D gene: TRBD2
CDR3 protein: CSARRTSEETQYF
CDR3 DNA: TGCAGTGCTAGAAGGACTAGCGAAGAGACCCAGTACTTC

V gene: TRBV20-1
J gene: TRBJ2-1
clone size: .
D gene: TRBD2
CDR3 protein: CSATASGRRDEQFF
CDR3 DNA: TGCAGTGCTACCGCTAGCGGGAGAAGGGATGAGCAGTTCTTC

V gene: TRBV12-3/TRBV12-4
J gene: TRBJ2-5
clone size: .
D gene: .
CDR3 protein: CASSLVPPGETQYF
CDR3 DNA: TGTGCCAGCAGTTTGGTTCCCCCGGGGGAGACCCAGTACTTC

V gene: TRBV3-1
J gene: TRBJ2-7
clone size: many
D gene: TRBD2
CDR3 protein: CASSPLAGGLFSYEQYF
CDR3 DNA: TGTGCCAGCAGCCCCCTAGCGGGAGGCCTTTTCTCCTACGAGCAGTACTTC

V gene: TRBV19
J gene: TRBJ2-1
clone size: .
D gene: .
CDR3 protein: CASSIRGPPNRAYNEQFF
CDR3 DNA: TGTGCCAGTAGTATAAGGGGACCCCCCAATCGGGCCTACAATGAGCAGTTCTTC

V gene: TRBV6-1
J gene: TRBJ2-5
clone size: few
D gene: .
CDR3 protein: CASSEAWEVYQETQYF
CDR3 DNA: TGTGCCAGCAGTGAAGCGTGGGAGGTGTACCAAGAGACCCAGTACTTC

V gene: TRBV7-2
J gene: TRBJ1-5
clone size: many
D gene: .
CDR3 protein: CASSHTWGNQPQHF
CDR3 DNA: TGTGCCAGCAGCCACACATGGGGCAATCAGCCCCAGCATTTT

V gene: TRBV3-1
J gene: TRBJ1-5
clone size: few
D gene: TRBD1
CDR3 protein: CASSQQGAHQPQHF
CDR3 DNA: TGTGCCAGCAGCCAACAGGGGGCACATCAGCCCCAGCATTTT

V gene: TRBV5-5
J gene: TRBJ2-7
clone size: .
D gene: .
CDR3 protein: CASSQPTDTYYEQYF
CDR3 DNA: TGTGCCAGCAGCCAACCGACGGACACCTACTACGAGCAGTACTTC